The entry that follows covers one TCR beta chain sequence. The source of the sample is a study of shared clonotypes between healthy human individuals. Trimming took 5 bases from V and 7 from J, leaving 14 bases between them. This CDR3 spans 13 amino acids. Germline CDR1 reads SGHAT; CDR2 reads FQNNGV. Some clones are missing from TCRdb's copy, which holds only in-frame ones; the method was immunoSEQ multiplex PCR. Among under 1,900,000 clones listed, roughly 98.5% were seen once. Source material: naive CD4+ T cells sorted from blood. Subset denoted: CD45RA+ positively selected. The J gene is TRBJ1-1, the V gene TRBV11-2; TRBD1 might be the D (5 bases). This receptor was obtained from a man between 25 and 39 years old in good health. The CDR3 DNA reads as TGTGCCAGCAGCGATCAGGGTCGAAGTGAAGCTTTCTTT. As protein: CASSDQGRSEAFF.